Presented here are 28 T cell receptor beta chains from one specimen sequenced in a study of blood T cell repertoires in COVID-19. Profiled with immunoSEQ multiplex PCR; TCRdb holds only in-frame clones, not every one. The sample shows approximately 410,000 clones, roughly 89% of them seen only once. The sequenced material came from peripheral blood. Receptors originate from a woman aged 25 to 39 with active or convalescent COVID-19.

Here the CDR3 reads CASSLSGLLETQYF. The DNA for the CDR3 is TGTGCCAGCAGCTTAAGCGGGCTTTTAGAGACCCAGTACTTC. This sequence joins TRBV5-6 and TRBJ2-5; maybe TRBD2 (6 bases). This CDR3 region has 14 residues. Trimming removed 2 bases from V and 4 bases from J, with 12 bases in between. Germline V CDR1 and CDR2: SGHDT, YYEEEE.

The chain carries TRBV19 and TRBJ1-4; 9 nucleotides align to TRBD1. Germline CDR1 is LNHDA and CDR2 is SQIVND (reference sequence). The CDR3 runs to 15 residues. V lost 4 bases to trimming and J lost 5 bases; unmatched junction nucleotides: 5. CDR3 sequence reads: CASSSLGQGNEKLFF. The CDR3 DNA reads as TGTGCCAGTAGTAGTCTAGGACAGGGGAATGAAAAACTGTTTTTT.

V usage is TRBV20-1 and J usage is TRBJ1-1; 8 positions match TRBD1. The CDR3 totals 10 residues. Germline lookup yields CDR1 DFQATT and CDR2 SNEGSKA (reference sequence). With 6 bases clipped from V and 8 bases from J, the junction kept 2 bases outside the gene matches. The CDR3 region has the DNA TGCAGTGCAAGGACAGGGGAAGCTTTCTTT. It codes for CSARTGEAFF.

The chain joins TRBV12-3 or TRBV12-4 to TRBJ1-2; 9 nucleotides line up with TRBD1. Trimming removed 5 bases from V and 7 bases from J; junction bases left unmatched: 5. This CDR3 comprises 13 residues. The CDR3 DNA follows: TGTGCCAGCAGTACACAGGGGGCGATTGGCTACACCTTC. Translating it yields CASSTQGAIGYTF.

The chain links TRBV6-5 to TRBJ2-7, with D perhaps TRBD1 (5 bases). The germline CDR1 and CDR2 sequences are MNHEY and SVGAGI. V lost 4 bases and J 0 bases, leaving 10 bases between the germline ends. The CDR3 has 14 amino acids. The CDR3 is CASSSQGFSYEQYF. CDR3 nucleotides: TGTGCCAGCAGTTCTCAGGGATTCTCCTACGAGCAGTACTTC.

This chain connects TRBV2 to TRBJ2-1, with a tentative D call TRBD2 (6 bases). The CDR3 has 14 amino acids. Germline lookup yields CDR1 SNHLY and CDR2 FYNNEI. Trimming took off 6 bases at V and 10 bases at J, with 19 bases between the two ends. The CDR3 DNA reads TGTGCCAGCAGGAGGGAGACTAGTGGTATGGAGCAGTTCTTC. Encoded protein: CASRRETSGMEQFF.

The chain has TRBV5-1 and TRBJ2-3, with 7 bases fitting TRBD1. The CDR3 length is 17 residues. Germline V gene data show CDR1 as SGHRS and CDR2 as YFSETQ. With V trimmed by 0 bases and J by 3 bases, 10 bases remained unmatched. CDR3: CASSLAIRDSGTDTQYF. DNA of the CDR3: TGCGCCAGCAGCTTGGCCATTCGGGACAGTGGAACAGATACGCAGTATTTT. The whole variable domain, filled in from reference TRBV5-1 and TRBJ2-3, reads KAGVTQTPRYLIKTRGQQVTLSCSPISGHRSVSWYQQTPGQGLQFLFEYFSETQRNKGNFPGRFSGRQFSNSRSEMNVSTLELGDSALYLCASSLAIRDSGTDTQYFGPGTRLTVL.

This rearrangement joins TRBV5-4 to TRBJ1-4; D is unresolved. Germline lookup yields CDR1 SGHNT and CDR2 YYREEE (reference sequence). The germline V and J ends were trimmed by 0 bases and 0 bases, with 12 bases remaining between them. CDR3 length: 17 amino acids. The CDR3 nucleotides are TGTGCCAGCAGCTTGGCCGGCGGCTTTGCAACTAATGAAAAACTGTTTTTT. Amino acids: CASSLAGGFATNEKLFF. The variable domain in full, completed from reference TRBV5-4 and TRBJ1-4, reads ETGVTQSPTHLIKTRGQQVTLRCSSQSGHNTVSWYQQALGQGPQFIFQYYREEENGRGNFPPRFSGLQFPNYSSELNVNALELDDSALYLCASSLAGGFATNEKLFFGSGTQLSVL.

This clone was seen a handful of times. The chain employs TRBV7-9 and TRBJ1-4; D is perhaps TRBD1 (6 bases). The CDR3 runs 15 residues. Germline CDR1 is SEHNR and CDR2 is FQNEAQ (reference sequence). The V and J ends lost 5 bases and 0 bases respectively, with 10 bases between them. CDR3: CASSQGQTTNEKLFF. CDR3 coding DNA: TGTGCCAGCAGCCAGGGACAAACAACTAATGAAAAACTGTTTTTT. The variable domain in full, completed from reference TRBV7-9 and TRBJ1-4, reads DTGVSQNPRHKITKRGQNVTFRCDPISEHNRLYWYRQTLGQGPEFLTYFQNEAQLEKSRLLSDRFSAERPKGSFSTLEIQRTEQGDSAMYLCASSQGQTTNEKLFFGSGTQLSVL.

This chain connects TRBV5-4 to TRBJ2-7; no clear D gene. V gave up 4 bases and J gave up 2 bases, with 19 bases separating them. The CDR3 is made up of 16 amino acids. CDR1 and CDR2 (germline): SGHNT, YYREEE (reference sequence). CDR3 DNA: TGTGCCAGCAGCCGGGTTGCGGCCGCGGTCACCTACGAGCAGTACTTC. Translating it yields CASSRVAAAVTYEQYF.

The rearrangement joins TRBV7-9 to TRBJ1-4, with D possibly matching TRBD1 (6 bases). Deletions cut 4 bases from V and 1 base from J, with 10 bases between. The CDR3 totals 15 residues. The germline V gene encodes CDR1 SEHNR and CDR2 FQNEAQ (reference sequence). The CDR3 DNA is TGTGCCAGCAGCTATTTACAGGGAACTAATGAAAAACTGTTTTTT. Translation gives CASSYLQGTNEKLFF.

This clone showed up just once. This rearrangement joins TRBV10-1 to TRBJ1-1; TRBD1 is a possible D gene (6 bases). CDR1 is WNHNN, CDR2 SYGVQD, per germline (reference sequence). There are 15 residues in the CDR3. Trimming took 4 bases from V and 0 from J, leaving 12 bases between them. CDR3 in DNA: TGCGCCAGCAGTGGTGGACAGAGAATGAACACTGAAGCTTTCTTT. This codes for CASSGGQRMNTEAFF.

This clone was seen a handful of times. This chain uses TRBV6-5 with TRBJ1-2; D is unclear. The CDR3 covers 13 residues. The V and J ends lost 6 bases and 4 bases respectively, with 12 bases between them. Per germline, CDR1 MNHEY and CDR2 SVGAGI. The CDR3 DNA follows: TGTGCCAGCAGCCGAGATCCGATCTATGGCTACACCTTC. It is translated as CASSRDPIYGYTF.

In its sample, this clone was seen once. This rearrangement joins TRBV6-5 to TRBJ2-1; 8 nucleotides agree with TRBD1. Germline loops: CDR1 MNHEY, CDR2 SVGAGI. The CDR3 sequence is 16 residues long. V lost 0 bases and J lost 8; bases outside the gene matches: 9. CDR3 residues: CASSYSKARGHDEQFF. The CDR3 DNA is TGTGCCAGCAGTTACTCGAAGGCCAGGGGGCACGATGAGCAGTTCTTC.

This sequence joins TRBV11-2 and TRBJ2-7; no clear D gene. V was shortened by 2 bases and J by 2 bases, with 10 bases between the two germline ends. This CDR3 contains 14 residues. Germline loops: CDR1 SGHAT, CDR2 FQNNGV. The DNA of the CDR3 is TGTGCCAGCAGCTTACAGGCGAATACCTACGAGCAGTACTTC. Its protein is CASSLQANTYEQYF. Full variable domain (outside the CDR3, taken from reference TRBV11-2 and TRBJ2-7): EAGVAQSPRYKIIEKRQSVAFWCNPISGHATLYWYQQILGQGPKLLIQFQNNGVVDDSQLPKDRFSAERLKGVDSTLKIQPAKLEDSAVYLCASSLQANTYEQYFGPGTRLTVT.

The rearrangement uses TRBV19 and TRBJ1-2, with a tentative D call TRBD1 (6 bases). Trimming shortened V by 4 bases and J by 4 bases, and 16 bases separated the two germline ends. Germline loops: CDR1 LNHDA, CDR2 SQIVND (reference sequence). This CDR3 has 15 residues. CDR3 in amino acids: CASSNAVVGGYGYTF. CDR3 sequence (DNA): TGTGCCAGTAGTAATGCGGTCGTAGGGGGCTATGGCTACACCTTC.

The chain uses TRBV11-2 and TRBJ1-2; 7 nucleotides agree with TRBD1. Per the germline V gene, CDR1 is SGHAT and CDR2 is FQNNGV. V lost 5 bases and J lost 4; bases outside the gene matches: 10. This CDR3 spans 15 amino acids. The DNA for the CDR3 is TGTGCCAGCAGCCCGCAAGACAGGGTGATCTATGGCTACACCTTC. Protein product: CASSPQDRVIYGYTF.

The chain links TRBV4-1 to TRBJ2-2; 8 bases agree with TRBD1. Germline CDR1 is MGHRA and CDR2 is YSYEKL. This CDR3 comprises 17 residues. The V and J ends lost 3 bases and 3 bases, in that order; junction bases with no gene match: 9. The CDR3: CASSHPTGQAHTGELFF. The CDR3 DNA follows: TGCGCCAGCAGCCATCCAACGGGACAGGCGCACACCGGGGAGCTGTTTTTT.

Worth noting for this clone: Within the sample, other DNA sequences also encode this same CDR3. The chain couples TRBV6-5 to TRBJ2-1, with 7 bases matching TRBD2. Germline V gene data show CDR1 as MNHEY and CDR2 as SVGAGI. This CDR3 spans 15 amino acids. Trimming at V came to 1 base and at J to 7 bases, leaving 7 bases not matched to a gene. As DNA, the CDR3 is TGTGCCAGCAGTTACTTACGCGGGGGTGGGAATGAGCAGTTCTTC. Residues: CASSYLRGGGNEQFF.

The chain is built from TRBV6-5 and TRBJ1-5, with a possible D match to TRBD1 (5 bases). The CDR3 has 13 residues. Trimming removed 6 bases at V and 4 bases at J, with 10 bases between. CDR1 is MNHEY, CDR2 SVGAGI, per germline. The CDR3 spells CASRTVVNQPQHF. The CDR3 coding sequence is TGTGCCAGCAGGACAGTTGTAAATCAGCCCCAGCATTTT.

CDR3 DNA sequence: TGTGCCAGCAGCGGAATACAGGGGCGTCGTAACTATGGCTACACCTTC. Its protein product is CASSGIQGRRNYGYTF. This chain links TRBV5-4 with TRBJ1-2; 7 positions match TRBD1. Germline trimming cut 4 bases from V and 1 base from J; bases unmatched to any gene: 10. Germline values: CDR1 SGHNT, CDR2 YYREEE (reference sequence). This CDR3 is 16 amino acids long.

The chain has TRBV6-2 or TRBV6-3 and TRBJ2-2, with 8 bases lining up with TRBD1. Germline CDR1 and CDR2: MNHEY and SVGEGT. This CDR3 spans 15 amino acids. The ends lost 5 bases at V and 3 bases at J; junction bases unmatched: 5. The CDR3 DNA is TGTGCCAGCAGTAAGACAGGGGCAGACACCGGGGAGCTGTTTTTT. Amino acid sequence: CASSKTGADTGELFF.

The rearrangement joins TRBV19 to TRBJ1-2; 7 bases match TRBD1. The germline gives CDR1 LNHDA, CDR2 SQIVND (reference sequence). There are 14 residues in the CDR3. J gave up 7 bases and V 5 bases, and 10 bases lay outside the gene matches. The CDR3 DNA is TGTGCCAGTAGTCCGGGGACAGCTTACCTTGGCTACACCTTC. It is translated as CASSPGTAYLGYTF.

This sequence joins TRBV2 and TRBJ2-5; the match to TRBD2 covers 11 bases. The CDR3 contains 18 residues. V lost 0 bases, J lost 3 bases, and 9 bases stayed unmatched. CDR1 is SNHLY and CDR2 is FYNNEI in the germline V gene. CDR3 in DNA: TGTGCCAGCAGTGAAGCGGCTAGCGGGGGGCGGGTAGAAGAGACCCAGTACTTC. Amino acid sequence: CASSEAASGGRVEETQYF.

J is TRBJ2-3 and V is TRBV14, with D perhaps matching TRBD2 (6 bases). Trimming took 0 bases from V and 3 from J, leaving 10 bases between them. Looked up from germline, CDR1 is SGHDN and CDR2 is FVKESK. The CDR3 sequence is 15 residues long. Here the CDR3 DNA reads TGTGCCAGCAGCCAAGATCAGGAGGGGACAGATACGCAGTATTTT. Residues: CASSQDQEGTDTQYF.

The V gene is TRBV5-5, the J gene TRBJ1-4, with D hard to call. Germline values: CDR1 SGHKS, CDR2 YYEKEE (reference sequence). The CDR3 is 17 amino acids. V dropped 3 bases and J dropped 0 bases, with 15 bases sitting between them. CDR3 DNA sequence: TGTGCCAGCAGCTCGGTTGGAGGCCTCGCAACTAATGAAAAACTGTTTTTT. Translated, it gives CASSSVGGLATNEKLFF.

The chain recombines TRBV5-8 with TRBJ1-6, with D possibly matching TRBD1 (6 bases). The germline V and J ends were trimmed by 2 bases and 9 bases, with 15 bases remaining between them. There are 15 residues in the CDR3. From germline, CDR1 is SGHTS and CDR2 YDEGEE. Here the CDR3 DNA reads TGTGCCAGCAGCTTCTCTGGCAGGGGAGCTTCACCCCTCCACTTT. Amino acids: CASSFSGRGASPLHF.

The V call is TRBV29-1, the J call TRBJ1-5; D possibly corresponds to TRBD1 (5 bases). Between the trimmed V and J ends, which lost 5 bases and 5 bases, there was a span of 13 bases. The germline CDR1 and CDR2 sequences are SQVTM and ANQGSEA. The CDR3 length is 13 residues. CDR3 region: CSVFTGSDQPQHF. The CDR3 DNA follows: TGCAGCGTTTTCACAGGCTCGGATCAGCCCCAGCATTTT.